This entry lists 19 T cell receptor beta chains sequenced from one sample in a study of T cell responses to AZD1222 COVID-19 vaccine. Sequencing used immunoSEQ multiplex PCR; TCRdb keeps in-frame clones, though not all of them. The sample consists of around 120,000 clones, approximately 85% of them appearing once. Sequenced here: peripheral blood, sampled on day 0 of AZD1222 vaccination. All receptors come from an adult in good health.

The CDR3 DNA follows: TGTGCCAGTAGTACCGCAGGAAATTCACCCCTCCACTTT. This gives the protein CASSTAGNSPLHF. This chain uses TRBV19 with TRBJ1-6; D is ambiguous. Per germline, CDR1 LNHDA and CDR2 SQIVND (reference sequence). V shed 4 bases and J shed 7 bases, with 8 bases lying between them. The CDR3 runs to 13 residues.

The chain uses TRBV19 and TRBJ1-6; 8 bases line up with TRBD1. Germline loops: CDR1 LNHDA, CDR2 SQIVND (reference sequence). CDR3 length equals 16 residues. The V gene end was trimmed by 2 bases and the J gene end by 8 bases; junction bases not matched to a gene: 8. CDR3 DNA: TGTGCCAGTAGTATAAGTCCAGGGGGCTCGGATTCACCCCTCCACTTT. Its protein is CASSISPGGSDSPLHF. Supplemented by reference TRBV19 and TRBJ1-6, the full variable domain reads DGGITQSPKYLFRKEGQNVTLSCEQNLNHDAMYWYRQDPGQGLRLIYYSQIVNDFQKGDIAEGYSVSREKKESFPLTVTSAQKNPTAFYLCASSISPGGSDSPLHFGNGTRLTVT.

The rearrangement uses TRBV9 and TRBJ2-7, with 9 bases aligning to TRBD1. Germline CDR1 SGDLS, CDR2 YYNGEE. The CDR3 consists of 14 residues. J gave up 7 bases and V 3 bases, and 8 bases lay outside the gene matches. The DNA of the CDR3 is TGTGCCAGCAGCGAGGGGACAGGGTTAGAAGAGCAGTACTTC. It yields the protein CASSEGTGLEEQYF.

This chain uses TRBV9 with TRBJ2-1; 13 bases fit TRBD2. Germline CDR1 and CDR2: SGDLS and YYNGEE. The junction had 5 bases not matched to a gene; V was cut back by 1 base and J by 7 bases. CDR3 length: 16 residues. CDR3 protein: CASSVTSGGAGNEQFF. DNA for the CDR3: TGTGCCAGCAGCGTAACTAGCGGGGGGGCAGGGAATGAGCAGTTCTTC. Looking up the rest from reference TRBV9 and TRBJ2-1 gives the full variable domain: DSGVTQTPKHLITATGQRVTLRCSPRSGDLSVYWYQQSLDQGLQFLIQYYNGEERAKGNILERFSAQQFPDLHSELNLSSLELGDSALYFCASSVTSGGAGNEQFFGPGTRLTVL.

The chain has TRBV6-6 and TRBJ2-6; possible D gene TRBD2, 5 bases. Germline lookup yields CDR1 MNHNY and CDR2 SVGAGI (reference sequence). V lost 5 bases to trimming and J lost 2 bases, with 16 bases between them. The CDR3 has 17 residues. This CDR3 is CASSPPLPGTGANVLTF. CDR3 nucleotides: TGTGCCAGCAGTCCCCCCCTACCGGGGACTGGGGCCAACGTCCTGACTTTC.

The J gene is TRBJ2-1, the V gene TRBV2; 8 nucleotides line up with TRBD2. Germline CDR1 SNHLY, CDR2 FYNNEI. The V segment lost 2 bases and the J segment 3 bases; nucleotides outside the gene matches: 6. This CDR3 has 16 residues. The DNA for the CDR3 is TGTGCCAGCAGTGAACGGCGGACTAGCATCTACAATGAGCAGTTCTTC. Residues: CASSERRTSIYNEQFF. Complete variable domain (other parts from reference TRBV2 and TRBJ2-1): EPEVTQTPSHQVTQMGQEVILRCVPISNHLYFYWYRQILGQKVEFLVSFYNNEISEKSEIFDDQFSVERPDGSNFTLKIRSTKLEDSAMYFCASSERRTSIYNEQFFGPGTRLTVL.

This chain links TRBV18 with TRBJ1-1; unclear D gene. There are 15 residues in the CDR3. V was trimmed by 2 bases and J by 3 bases, leaving 13 bases between them. Germline CDR1 is KGHSH and CDR2 is LQKENI. The CDR3 bases are TGTGCCAGCTCACCAAGATTGCGGGTAGACACTGAAGCTTTCTTT. It specifies CASSPRLRVDTEAFF.

V and J are TRBV4-3 and TRBJ2-2, with 9 bases aligning to TRBD2. V trimming: 3 bases; J trimming: 1 base; junction bases outside the gene matches: 6. Per germline, CDR1 LGHNA and CDR2 YSLEER. This CDR3 region has 17 residues. The CDR3 nucleotides read TGCGCCAGCAGCCACGCGGGCGGGGGGGTGAACACCGGGGAGCTGTTTTTT. It translates to CASSHAGGGVNTGELFF.

J is TRBJ2-7 and V is TRBV29-1; 9 bases fit TRBD2. Trimming removed 7 bases from V and 3 bases from J; junction bases left unmatched: 4. CDR1 is SQVTM, CDR2 ANQGSEA, per germline. CDR3 size: 12 residues. The CDR3 region is CSASGVYYEQYF. The DNA for the CDR3 is TGCAGCGCTAGCGGGGTCTACTACGAGCAGTACTTC.

The chain recombines TRBV2 with TRBJ1-4; TRBD1 agrees at 10 bases. This CDR3 has 14 residues. CDR1 SNHLY and CDR2 FYNNEI come from the germline V gene. V was clipped by 5 bases and J by 8 bases; unmatched bases: 5. CDR3 sequence (DNA): TGTGCCAGCAGTCCCAGGACAGGGGGGGAAAAACTGTTTTTT. Its protein is CASSPRTGGEKLFF.

The chain couples TRBV11-3 to TRBJ2-7, with TRBD2 as a possible D gene (6 bases). This CDR3 has 16 residues. The germline gives CDR1 SGHNT, CDR2 YENEEA. The V end lost 1 base, the J end lost 7 bases, and 20 bases lay between the germline ends. CDR3 sequence reads: CASSLVPQGAGGEQYF. Here the CDR3 DNA reads TGTGCCAGCAGCTTAGTGCCCCAGGGAGCAGGAGGGGAGCAGTACTTC.

The table lists this clone with a count of one. The V and J genes are TRBV5-1 and TRBJ2-7; tentatively, D is TRBD1 or TRBD2 (5 bases each). Trimming took off 2 bases at V and 0 bases at J, with 12 bases between the two ends. Germline values: CDR1 SGHRS, CDR2 YFSETQ. The CDR3 contains 15 residues. The CDR3 DNA reads TGCGCCAGCAGCTTTAGTTGGGACCGCTCCTACGAGCAGTACTTC. Its translation is CASSFSWDRSYEQYF.

This clone showed up just once. The V gene is TRBV7-9, the J gene TRBJ1-5; D gene ambiguous. The CDR3 sequence is 15 residues long. CDR1 and CDR2 (germline): SEHNR, FQNEAQ (reference sequence). Trimming took off 1 base at V and 0 bases at J, with 7 bases between the two ends. CDR3 protein: CASSLGTISNQPQHF. Here the CDR3 DNA reads TGTGCCAGCAGCTTAGGGACTATTAGCAATCAGCCCCAGCATTTT.

This chain joins TRBV3-1 (or the pseudogene TRBV3-2) and TRBJ2-2; unclear D gene. Looked up from germline, CDR1 is LGHDT and CDR2 is YNNKEL (reference sequence). The CDR3 runs to 15 residues. Trimming removed 1 base from V and 4 bases from J, with 10 bases in between. The DNA of the CDR3 is TGTGCCAGCAGCCAAGGACCCCCGGGCACCGGGGAGCTGTTTTTT. It specifies CASSQGPPGTGELFF.

The chain couples TRBV5-1 to TRBJ1-1; no reliable D call. V gave up 4 bases and J gave up 1 base, with 11 bases separating them. CDR1 SGHRS and CDR2 YFSETQ come from the germline V gene. CDR3 length: 14 residues. Here the CDR3 DNA reads TGCGCCAGCAGCCCACGCCCGGGGAACACTGAAGCTTTCTTT. It encodes CASSPRPGNTEAFF.

The V call is TRBV14, the J call TRBJ1-1; tentatively, D is TRBD1 (6 bases). CDR1 is SGHDN, CDR2 FVKESK, per germline. The V and J ends lost 3 bases and 2 bases respectively, with 7 bases between them. This CDR3 region has 13 residues. CDR3 in amino acids: CASSQTGNTEAFF. CDR3 DNA: TGTGCCAGCAGCCAGACAGGAAACACTGAAGCTTTCTTT.

This sequence joins TRBV4-3 and TRBJ1-1; 8 bases map to TRBD1. CDR1 is LGHNA, CDR2 YSLEER, per germline. The ends lost 4 bases at V and 7 bases at J; junction bases unmatched: 2. This CDR3 contains 12 residues. The CDR3: CASSRTGGEAFF. The CDR3 DNA follows: TGCGCCAGCAGCCGAACAGGGGGTGAAGCTTTCTTT.

This clone was found a few times. The chain couples TRBV14 to TRBJ1-1, with TRBD1 as a possible D gene (5 bases). The V end lost 1 base, the J end lost 10 bases, and 16 bases lay between the germline ends. Germline CDR1 SGHDN, CDR2 FVKESK. The CDR3 consists of 14 residues. The chain's CDR3 is CASSQGGFRVRAFF. The CDR3 coding sequence is TGTGCCAGCAGCCAAGGGGGATTCAGGGTTAGAGCTTTCTTT.

J is TRBJ1-3 and V is TRBV28, with 7 bases identical to TRBD1. With V trimmed by 5 bases and J by 2 bases, 3 bases remained unmatched. CDR1 is MDHEN and CDR2 is SYDVKM in the germline V gene. The CDR3 has 14 residues. CDR3 region: CASSGDRAGNTIYF. In nucleotides, the CDR3 is TGTGCCAGCAGTGGTGACAGGGCTGGAAACACCATATATTTT.